This TCR beta chain was recorded in a study of T cell repertoires in cytomegalovirus infection. Overall study: In public TCR beta signatures, there were indications of both CMV infection and matching HLA type.

TCRdb recomputed calls from the reads with MiXCR, one row per CDR3 protein. Of 40,000 to 50,000 distinct CDR3 sequences in the sample, approximately 22% were seen once. Overall study findings and caveats: Clonotypes of TCR beta that were HLA-C-restricted and CMV-specific dominated the ex vivo response. Cumulated frequencies of public TCR beta families served to identify carriers of CMV plus the relevant HLA.

In the case of this clonotype: Its antigen is undetermined.

Germline V gene data show CDR1 as DFQATT and CDR2 as SNEGSKA (reference sequence). V lost 5 bases and J 1 base, leaving 11 bases between the germline ends. This CDR3 is built from 13 residues. The genes are TRBV20-1 and TRBJ1-2; D unresolved. Sequencing used PBMCs, sequenced either directly or after in vitro stimulation (not recorded which). This TCR was recovered from a human donor in good health (CMV status not recorded). Some clones in this sample may be carry-over from other donors' samples. The chain's CDR3 is CSAGQRLNYGYTF. As DNA, the CDR3 is TGCAGTGCTGGTCAAAGGCTTAACTATGGCTACACCTTC.